Listed here are 19 T cell receptor beta chains from one sample, sequenced in a study of blood T cell repertoires in COVID-19. Repertoires were generated with immunoSEQ multiplex PCR, while TCRdb's copy carries only in-frame clones and drops some. The sample carries 250,000 to 300,000 clones, roughly 86% recorded once. Material: PBMCs or T cells enriched from blood (not recorded which). These receptors all come from a young woman who had recovered from COVID-19.

The chain links TRBV4-1 to TRBJ2-5; a weak D match, TRBD2 (5 bases). Germline CDR1 is MGHRA and CDR2 is YSYEKL. The V and J ends lost 1 base and 0 bases respectively, with 12 bases between them. The CDR3 runs to 16 residues. The CDR3 DNA sequence: TGCGCCAGCAGCCAAGGGGAGAGACTCGACCAAGAGACCCAGTACTTC. This translates into CASSQGERLDQETQYF.

V is TRBV18 and J is TRBJ2-5; tentative D call: TRBD1 (5 bases). V was cut by 3 bases and J by 4 bases, with 15 bases left in between. Germline V gives CDR1 KGHSH, CDR2 LQKENI. The CDR3 spans 15 residues. The CDR3 reads CASSPVFNDRETQYF. CDR3 in DNA: TGTGCCAGCTCACCTGTATTCAATGACAGAGAGACCCAGTACTTC.

Of note for this clone: At one boundary the junction diverges from the germline segment, which might be a read error. J is TRBJ2-5 and V is TRBV7-7, with D unresolved. This CDR3 is built from 15 residues. Germline assignment: CDR1 SSHAT and CDR2 FNYEAQ (reference sequence). Here the CDR3 reads CASSLAGRGQETQYF. In DNA form, the CDR3 reads TGTGCTAGCAGCTTAGCAGGCAGAGGACAAGAGACCCAGTACTTC.

This clone was seen once. The gene calls are TRBV6-2 or TRBV6-3 and TRBJ2-2, with D possibly matching TRBD1 (6 bases). From germline, CDR1 is MNHEY and CDR2 SVGEGT. The CDR3 totals 15 residues. V was trimmed by 6 bases and J by 0 bases, leaving 11 bases between them. The CDR3: CASSGDRSNTGELFF. CDR3 nucleotide sequence: TGTGCCAGCAGCGGCGACAGGTCGAACACCGGGGAGCTGTTTTTT.

As to this clone: One end of the junction does not line up with germline, which may come from a read error. This chain connects TRBV7-7 to TRBJ1-2; no reliable D call. CDR1 and CDR2 (germline): SSHAT, FNYEAQ (reference sequence). CDR3 length: 15 residues. CDR3 residues: CASSLVRGSSYGYTF. The CDR3 region has the DNA TGTGCTAGCAGCTTAGTTCGTGGGAGTTCGTATGGCTACACCTTC.

The chain joins TRBV11-2 to TRBJ2-1; no clear D. The CDR3 is made up of 12 amino acids. V was pared by 0 bases and J by 10 bases, with 7 bases between. CDR1 and CDR2 from the germline V gene are SGHAT and FQNNGV. This CDR3 is CASSLESLEQFF. For the CDR3, the DNA is TGTGCCAGCAGCTTAGAATCTCTAGAGCAGTTCTTC.

V is TRBV7-6 and J is TRBJ1-2; D uncertain. In germline, CDR1 is SGHVS, CDR2 FNYEAQ. This CDR3 comprises 15 residues. Trimming took 5 bases from V and 4 from J, leaving 17 bases between them. The CDR3 reads CASSPSVAGGYGYTF. The CDR3 coding sequence is TGTGCCAGCAGCCCGAGTGTTGCGGGTGGCTATGGCTACACCTTC. Together with reference TRBV7-6 and TRBJ1-2, the CDR3 gives the full variable domain: GAGVSQSPRYKVTKRGQDVALRCDPISGHVSLYWYRQALGQGPEFLTYFNYEAQQDKSGLPNDRFSAERPEGSISTLTIQRTEQRDSAMYRCASSPSVAGGYGYTFGSGTRLTVV.

The V and J genes are TRBV10-1 and TRBJ2-1; 7 nucleotides align to TRBD2. V trimming: 5 bases; J trimming: 0 bases; junction bases outside the gene matches: 4. The length of the CDR3 is 15 residues. CDR1 is WNHNN, CDR2 SYGVQD, per germline (reference sequence). This CDR3 is CASSPVAGSYNEQFF. Here the CDR3 DNA reads TGCGCCAGCAGTCCAGTAGCGGGCTCCTACAATGAGCAGTTCTTC.

This chain connects TRBV7-3 to TRBJ1-1; possibly TRBD1 for D (6 bases). Germline V gene sequence: CDR1 SGHTA, CDR2 FQGTGA. The CDR3 runs to 16 residues. V was shortened by 5 bases and J by 5 bases, with 21 bases between the two germline ends. The CDR3 region is CASSLYRVESKTEAFF. The CDR3 DNA reads as TGTGCCAGCAGCCTCTACAGGGTGGAGTCGAAGACTGAAGCTTTCTTT.

The sample holds one count of this clone. The rearrangement links TRBV28 to TRBJ1-6, with a tentative D call TRBD1 (5 bases). Between the trimmed V and J ends, which lost 6 bases and 0 bases, there was a span of 15 bases. Germline CDR1 and CDR2: MDHEN and SYDVKM. The CDR3 runs 17 residues. The CDR3 DNA sequence: TGTGCCAGCAGACCCCGGACACCTGTCTCCTATAATTCACCCCTCCACTTT. Its translation: CASRPRTPVSYNSPLHF.

This clone was picked up a small number of times. The gene calls are TRBV27 and TRBJ1-2, with 10 positions matching TRBD1. This CDR3 region has 14 residues. V was clipped by 5 bases and J by 7 bases; unmatched bases: 7. Germline CDR1 reads MNHEY; CDR2 reads SMNVEV (reference sequence). The CDR3 loop is CASSPGTGVRGYTF. In DNA, the CDR3 is TGTGCCAGCAGTCCCGGGACAGGGGTCCGTGGCTACACCTTC.

V is TRBV6-5 and J is TRBJ2-1, with 11 bases identical to TRBD2. Germline V gene lookup returns CDR1 MNHEY and CDR2 SVGAGI. The CDR3 sequence is 14 residues long. Unmatched junction bases numbered 2, after V lost 10 bases and J lost 0 bases. CDR3 residues: CAIGTSGSYNEQFF. The CDR3 DNA follows: TGTGCCATCGGGACTAGCGGCTCCTACAATGAGCAGTTCTTC.

This clone is a singleton in its sample. This chain's CDR3 is CASSSEGDQPQHF. DNA for the CDR3: TGCGCCAGCAGCTCCGAGGGGGATCAGCCCCAGCATTTT. The V and J genes are TRBV5-1 and TRBJ1-5; TRBD1 might be the D (6 bases). Deletions cut 3 bases from V and 5 bases from J, with 9 bases between. From germline, CDR1 is SGHRS and CDR2 YFSETQ. The CDR3 totals 13 residues.

The chain has TRBV28 and TRBJ1-4; tentative D call: TRBD1 (5 bases). The ends were cut back, 7 bases at V and 8 bases at J, with 20 bases in the middle. This CDR3 is 15 amino acids long. The germline V gene encodes CDR1 MDHEN and CDR2 SYDVKM. CDR3 sequence (DNA): TGTGCCAGCACTCCCCAAGGGGTACTTGGGGAAAAACTGTTTTTT. This gives the protein CASTPQGVLGEKLFF.

The chain links TRBV11-2 to TRBJ2-7; TRBD2 aligns across 8 bases. The CDR3 runs 17 residues. The trim removed 5 bases at V and 2 bases at J, leaving 14 bases unmatched. The germline gives CDR1 SGHAT, CDR2 FQNNGV. This CDR3 is CASSPLPGGGLTYEQYF. In nucleotides, the CDR3 is TGTGCCAGCAGCCCTCTACCCGGCGGGGGGCTGACCTACGAGCAGTACTTC.

A few counts support this clone. J is TRBJ1-3 and V is TRBV2, with 10 bases lining up with TRBD1. CDR1 is SNHLY and CDR2 is FYNNEI in the germline V gene. J gave up 0 bases and V 7 bases, and 6 bases lay outside the gene matches. This CDR3 comprises 16 residues. CDR3 residues: CASTGTGAFSGNTIYF. For the CDR3, the DNA is TGTGCCAGCACTGGGACAGGGGCTTTCTCTGGAAACACCATATATTTT.

This chain links TRBV28 with TRBJ1-2, with TRBD1 as a possible D gene (5 bases). The CDR3 length is 14 residues. The V gene lost 6 bases and the J gene lost 3 bases, with 14 bases spanning the gap. Germline V CDR1 and CDR2: MDHEN, SYDVKM. CDR3 region: CASSRPGQDYGYTF. For the CDR3, the DNA is TGTGCCAGCAGCCGCCCCGGACAAGACTATGGCTACACCTTC.

The V gene is TRBV19, the J gene TRBJ2-2; 13 nucleotides agree with TRBD2. The V gene end was trimmed by 6 bases and the J gene end by 7 bases; junction bases not matched to a gene: 8. The germline CDR1 and CDR2 sequences are LNHDA and SQIVND (reference sequence). This CDR3 comprises 16 residues. The CDR3 region is CASRQGLAGWSGELFF. The CDR3 coding sequence is TGTGCCAGTAGACAGGGACTAGCGGGATGGAGCGGGGAGCTGTTTTTT. Looking up the rest from reference TRBV19 and TRBJ2-2 gives the full variable domain: DGGITQSPKYLFRKEGQNVTLSCEQNLNHDAMYWYRQDPGQGLRLIYYSQIVNDFQKGDIAEGYSVSREKKESFPLTVTSAQKNPTAFYLCASRQGLAGWSGELFFGEGSRLTVL.

J is TRBJ2-1 and V is TRBV18; 13 nucleotides agree with TRBD2. V shed 6 bases and J 8 bases; nucleotides not matched to a gene: 34. Germline loops: CDR1 KGHSH, CDR2 LQKENI. The CDR3 has 24 amino acids. CDR3 DNA sequence: TGTGCCAGCTCCAAGGAACAACTACTCGTCGACAAACTAGCGGGGGGGCCTTTGAGCCATGAGCAGTTCTTC. As protein: CASSKEQLLVDKLAGGPLSHEQFF.